Each of the 29 T cell receptor beta chains below was sequenced from the same sample in a study of blood T cell repertoires in COVID-19. Sequencing was performed with immunoSEQ multiplex PCR; in TCRdb, only in-frame clones are kept and a portion is missing. The profile shows approximately 270,000 clones, about 85% of them singletons. The sample taken for sequencing was peripheral blood. Source of these receptors: a human donor with COVID-19, enrolled during active disease. The donor label of this sample is uncertain.

The chain carries TRBV15 and TRBJ2-1, with 11 bases matching TRBD2. V gave up 3 bases and J gave up 3 bases; unmatched junction bases: 4. The CDR3 is 16 residues long. Looked up from germline, CDR1 is LNHNV and CDR2 is YYDKDF (reference sequence). The CDR3 spells CATSRGGTSGYNEQFF. Written as DNA, the CDR3 is TGTGCCACCAGCAGGGGAGGGACTAGCGGCTACAATGAGCAGTTCTTC.

The rearrangement links TRBV5-5 to TRBJ2-3; D remains unclear. The V end lost 3 bases, the J end lost 3 bases, and 5 bases lay between the germline ends. Germline V gives CDR1 SGHKS, CDR2 YYEKEE (reference sequence). This CDR3 spans 12 amino acids. The CDR3 sequence: CASSSSTDTQYF. In DNA, the CDR3 is TGTGCCAGCAGCTCTTCGACAGATACGCAGTATTTT.

The rearrangement joins TRBV30 to TRBJ2-7; 7 bases fit TRBD2. Germline CDR1 and CDR2: GTSNPN and SVGIG (reference sequence). The ends lost 0 bases at V and 6 bases at J; junction bases unmatched: 8. The CDR3 sequence is 14 residues long. CDR3 in DNA: TGTGCCTGGAGTGTTCGGGGGGATTGGGGCGAGCAGTACTTC. Its translation: CAWSVRGDWGEQYF.

This sequence joins TRBV9 and TRBJ1-1; D unresolved. Per germline, CDR1 SGDLS and CDR2 YYNGEE. Trimming pared 0 bases from V and 1 base from J, leaving 19 bases between. The CDR3 has 18 amino acids. CDR3 loop: CASSVGSSLPPQNTEAFF. The CDR3 DNA reads as TGTGCCAGCAGCGTAGGATCTAGTCTCCCGCCACAGAACACTGAAGCTTTCTTT.

This clone was picked up a small number of times. This chain connects TRBV4-1 to TRBJ2-3; 15 bases are a match to TRBD2. CDR3 length equals 17 residues. The ends lost 4 bases at V and 0 bases at J; junction bases unmatched: 2. The germline V gene has CDR1 MGHRA and CDR2 YSYEKL. CDR3 residues: CASSRTSGRASTDTQYF. The CDR3 DNA reads TGCGCCAGCAGCCGGACTAGCGGGAGGGCTAGCACAGATACGCAGTATTTT.

The chain is built from TRBV2 and TRBJ1-3, with TRBD1 matching over 7 bases. Unmatched junction bases numbered 3, after V lost 7 bases and J lost 0 bases. Germline-derived CDR1 and CDR2 are SNHLY and FYNNEI. There are 14 residues in the CDR3. CDR3 residues: CASTGQVSGNTIYF. The CDR3 coding sequence is TGTGCCAGCACCGGACAGGTCTCTGGAAACACCATATATTTT.

This clone was observed once. The chain employs TRBV6-6 and TRBJ1-1, with TRBD1 matching 7 bases. This CDR3 is built from 13 residues. V shed 6 bases and J 3 bases; nucleotides not matched to a gene: 4. Germline V lookup: CDR1 MNHNY, CDR2 SVGAGI (reference sequence). The CDR3 DNA sequence: TGTGCCAGCAGCAGAACAGGGGACACTGAAGCTTTCTTT. It specifies CASSRTGDTEAFF.

A single count supports this clone. The chain carries TRBV9 and TRBJ1-2, with 8 positions matching TRBD1. V lost 4 bases, J lost 4 bases, and 15 bases stayed unmatched. The CDR3 covers 17 residues. Germline-derived CDR1 and CDR2 are SGDLS and YYNGEE. The CDR3 loop reads CASSPDDRGYTPYGYTF. The CDR3 DNA is TGTGCCAGCAGCCCAGACGACAGGGGCTATACACCCTATGGCTACACCTTC. The full variable domain, its missing parts supplied by reference TRBV9 and TRBJ1-2, is DSGVTQTPKHLITATGQRVTLRCSPRSGDLSVYWYQQSLDQGLQFLIQYYNGEERAKGNILERFSAQQFPDLHSELNLSSLELGDSALYFCASSPDDRGYTPYGYTFGSGTRLTVV.

This chain joins TRBV7-9 and TRBJ1-1; maybe TRBD1 (5 bases). There are 13 residues in the CDR3. V lost 5 bases to trimming and J lost 4 bases, with 11 bases between them. The V gene's germline CDR1 is SEHNR and CDR2 FQNEAQ (reference sequence). The CDR3 reads CASSPLGVTEAFF. CDR3 nucleotides: TGTGCCAGCAGCCCGCTAGGGGTCACTGAAGCTTTCTTT.

The sample holds a few counts of this clone. This chain links TRBV27 with TRBJ1-6; 10 bases are shared with TRBD1. J gave up 7 bases and V 7 bases, and 7 bases lay outside the gene matches. The CDR3 is 15 amino acids. Germline CDR1 reads MNHEY; CDR2 reads SMNVEV (reference sequence). The CDR3 protein is CASTVSGQGNSPLHF. CDR3 nucleotides: TGTGCCAGCACAGTTTCGGGACAGGGGAATTCACCCCTCCACTTT.

The CDR3 protein is CAWSRTGYGAEQYF. CDR3 nucleotide sequence: TGTGCCTGGAGTAGGACAGGGTACGGCGCCGAGCAGTACTTC. The J gene is TRBJ2-7, the V gene TRBV30, with 8 bases matching TRBD1. The germline CDR1 and CDR2 sequences are GTSNPN and SVGIG (reference sequence). The V segment lost 2 bases and the J segment 6 bases; nucleotides outside the gene matches: 9. This CDR3 region has 14 residues. The whole variable domain, remainder taken from reference TRBV30 and TRBJ2-7, is SQTIHQWPATLVQPVGSPLSLECTVEGTSNPNLYWYRQAAGRGLQLLFYSVGIGQISSEVPQNLSASRPQDRQFILSSKKLLLSDSGFYLCAWSRTGYGAEQYFGPGTRLTVT.

The chain joins TRBV2 to TRBJ1-2, with 7 bases matching TRBD1. Germline V gives CDR1 SNHLY, CDR2 FYNNEI. The ends lost 6 bases at V and 3 bases at J; junction bases unmatched: 10. The CDR3 is 15 amino acids. Written as DNA, the CDR3 is TGTGCCAGCAGCGAATGGGACAGAGGGGACTATGGCTACACCTTC. Its protein is CASSEWDRGDYGYTF.

The CDR3 bases are TGCGCCAGCAGCTTGTCCGGGTTCTTCACCGGGGAGCTGTTTTTT. Amino acids: CASSLSGFFTGELFF. The chain links TRBV5-1 to TRBJ2-2; D gene ambiguous. Trimming took off 1 base at V and 4 bases at J, with 11 bases between the two ends. Germline-derived CDR1 and CDR2 are SGHRS and YFSETQ. This CDR3 has 15 amino acids.

J is TRBJ1-1 and V is TRBV30; 8 nucleotides align to TRBD1. V gave up 1 base and J gave up 1 base; unmatched junction bases: 5. The germline gives CDR1 GTSNPN, CDR2 SVGIG (reference sequence). There are 15 residues in the CDR3. The CDR3 region is CAWSAHRGTNTEAFF. In nucleotides, the CDR3 is TGTGCCTGGAGTGCCCACAGGGGGACGAACACTGAAGCTTTCTTT.

The CDR3 DNA sequence: TGTGCCAGCAGTCTAGCGGATAACACCGGGGAGCTGTTTTTT. It is translated as CASSLADNTGELFF. The chain carries TRBV7-2 and TRBJ2-2, with 7 bases that match TRBD2. The length of the CDR3 is 14 residues. Germline CDR1 is SGHTA and CDR2 is FQGNSA. The ends lost 6 bases at V and 2 bases at J; junction bases unmatched: 3.

The rearrangement joins TRBV15 to TRBJ2-3; the D is unclear. The germline V gene has CDR1 LNHNV and CDR2 YYDKDF (reference sequence). V dropped 0 bases and J dropped 1 base, with 11 bases sitting between them. CDR3 size: 16 residues. CDR3 loop: CATSRDPSSGTDTQYF. CDR3 nucleotides: TGTGCCACCAGCAGAGATCCCTCAAGCGGCACAGATACGCAGTATTTT. Together with reference TRBV15 and TRBJ2-3, the CDR3 gives the full variable domain: DAMVIQNPRYQVTQFGKPVTLSCSQTLNHNVMYWYQQKSSQAPKLLFHYYDKDFNNEADTPDNFQSRRPNTSFCFLDIRSPGLGDTAMYLCATSRDPSSGTDTQYFGPGTRLTVL.

This clone was observed a few times. This rearrangement joins TRBV27 to TRBJ2-7; TRBD2 aligns across 10 bases. Germline CDR1 and CDR2: MNHEY and SMNVEV (reference sequence). Trimming cost V 5 bases and J 5 bases; bases outside gene matches: 3. The CDR3 extends over 13 amino acids. The CDR3 DNA reads TGTGCCAGCAGTACCGGGACTAGCGACGAGCAGTACTTC. Amino acids: CASSTGTSDEQYF.

V gene TRBV28 combines with J gene TRBJ1-1; TRBD1 agrees at 9 bases. This CDR3 is built from 17 residues. Germline V gene sequence: CDR1 MDHEN, CDR2 SYDVKM. The ends lost 6 bases at V and 6 bases at J; junction bases unmatched: 17. The CDR3 sequence is CASSLTGGQGILAEAFF. Here the CDR3 DNA reads TGTGCCAGCAGCCTTACCGGGGGACAGGGTATTCTGGCTGAAGCTTTCTTT.

This chain connects TRBV5-6 to TRBJ1-2; unclear D gene. CDR3 length: 13 amino acids. Trimming took off 4 bases at V and 4 bases at J, with 11 bases between the two ends. Germline lookup yields CDR1 SGHDT and CDR2 YYEEEE. The CDR3: CASSGRETYGYTF. CDR3 in DNA: TGTGCCAGCAGCGGCCGGGAAACCTATGGCTACACCTTC.

In DNA, the CDR3 is TGTGCCAGCAGCTTGGGGGGGGATCAGCCCCAGCATTTT. It translates to CASSLGGDQPQHF. The V call is TRBV11-2, the J call TRBJ1-5; perhaps TRBD1 as D (5 bases). The germline gives CDR1 SGHAT, CDR2 FQNNGV. The ends were cut back, 3 bases at V and 5 bases at J, with 8 bases in the middle. This CDR3 is built from 13 residues.

This chain joins TRBV28 and TRBJ2-7; 7 bases line up with TRBD2. Germline CDR1 is MDHEN and CDR2 is SYDVKM. The CDR3 consists of 14 residues. V was clipped by 7 bases and J by 6 bases; unmatched bases: 12. CDR3 coding DNA: TGTGCCAGCACTATCGGACTAGGACGTCGCGAGCAGTACTTC. As protein: CASTIGLGRREQYF.

The chain carries TRBV9 and TRBJ2-7; TRBD2 matches 12 bases. The germline V gene encodes CDR1 SGDLS and CDR2 YYNGEE. The CDR3 totals 16 residues. V shed 4 bases, J shed 2 bases, and the junction held 7 bases outside the gene matches. DNA for the CDR3: TGTGCCAGCAGCACTCTAGCGGGAGGGCCAGCCTACGAGCAGTACTTC. Its protein product is CASSTLAGGPAYEQYF.

The chain combines TRBV20-1 with TRBJ2-7; 10 bases align to TRBD2. The CDR3 has 16 amino acids. With V trimmed by 3 bases and J by 4 bases, 12 bases remained unmatched. CDR1 and CDR2 from the germline V gene are DFQATT and SNEGSKA (reference sequence). The CDR3 sequence is CSASRASGSGGYEQYF. Here the CDR3 DNA reads TGCAGTGCTAGTCGGGCTAGCGGGAGTGGCGGTTACGAGCAGTACTTC.

This rearrangement joins TRBV12-3 or TRBV12-4 to TRBJ2-1, with 11 nucleotides matching TRBD2. This CDR3 is built from 13 residues. Trimming at V came to 5 bases and at J to 11 bases, leaving 5 bases not matched to a gene. CDR3 sequence reads: CASSTGLAEKQFF. The CDR3 DNA is TGTGCCAGCAGTACGGGACTAGCGGAAAAGCAGTTCTTC.

The chain employs TRBV7-2 and TRBJ1-3, with D maybe TRBD1 (6 bases). V gave up 0 bases and J gave up 3 bases, with 15 bases separating them. The germline gives CDR1 SGHTA, CDR2 FQGNSA. CDR3 length equals 17 residues. The CDR3 loop reads CASSLAPTGISGNTIYF. In nucleotides, the CDR3 is TGTGCCAGCAGCTTAGCACCCACAGGGATTAGTGGAAACACCATATATTTT.

The chain employs TRBV6-1 and TRBJ1-1; D might be TRBD1 (5 bases). The CDR3 has 14 residues. Trimming pared 1 base from V and 1 base from J, leaving 7 bases between. Germline CDR1 and CDR2: MNHNS and SASEGT. The CDR3 sequence: CASSEVQANTEAFF. The CDR3 DNA reads as TGTGCCAGCAGTGAAGTACAGGCGAACACTGAAGCTTTCTTT.

This chain joins TRBV7-2 and TRBJ2-3, with a tentative D call TRBD2 (7 bases). V lost 3 bases and J 5 bases, leaving 21 bases between the germline ends. The CDR3 runs 17 residues. Germline values: CDR1 SGHTA, CDR2 FQGNSA. CDR3 amino acids: CASSLQGGGPAEDTQYF. CDR3 nucleotides: TGTGCCAGCAGCTTGCAAGGGGGAGGGCCGGCGGAAGATACGCAGTATTTT.

The J gene is TRBJ1-2, the V gene TRBV6-6; TRBD1 matches 7 bases. CDR1 is MNHNY and CDR2 is SVGAGI in the germline V gene (reference sequence). The CDR3 totals 14 residues. V shed 7 bases and J 8 bases; nucleotides not matched to a gene: 13. CDR3 in DNA: TGTGCCAGCACCGTAGACAGGGAACGGTACGGCTACACCTTC. Amino acid sequence: CASTVDRERYGYTF.

V usage is TRBV11-3 and J usage is TRBJ2-3, with 8 nucleotides matching TRBD1. Trimming cost V 5 bases and J 5 bases; bases outside gene matches: 3. This CDR3 region has 13 residues. Per germline, CDR1 SGHNT and CDR2 YENEEA. DNA of the CDR3: TGTGCCAGCAGCCAGGGGGCCGGAGATACGCAGTATTTT. The encoded protein is CASSQGAGDTQYF.